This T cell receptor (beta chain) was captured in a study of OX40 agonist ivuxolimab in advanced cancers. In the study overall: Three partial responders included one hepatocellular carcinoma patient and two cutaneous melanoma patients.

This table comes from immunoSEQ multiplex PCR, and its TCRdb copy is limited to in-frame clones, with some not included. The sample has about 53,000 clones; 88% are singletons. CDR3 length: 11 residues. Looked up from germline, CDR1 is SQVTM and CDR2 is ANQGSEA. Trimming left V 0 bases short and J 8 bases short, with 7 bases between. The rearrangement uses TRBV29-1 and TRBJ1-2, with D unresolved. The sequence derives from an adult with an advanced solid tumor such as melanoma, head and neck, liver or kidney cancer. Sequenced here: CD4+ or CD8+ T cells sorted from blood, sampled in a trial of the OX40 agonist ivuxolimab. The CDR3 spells CSVEEARGYTF. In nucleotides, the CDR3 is TGCAGCGTTGAAGAGGCCCGGGGCTACACCTTC.